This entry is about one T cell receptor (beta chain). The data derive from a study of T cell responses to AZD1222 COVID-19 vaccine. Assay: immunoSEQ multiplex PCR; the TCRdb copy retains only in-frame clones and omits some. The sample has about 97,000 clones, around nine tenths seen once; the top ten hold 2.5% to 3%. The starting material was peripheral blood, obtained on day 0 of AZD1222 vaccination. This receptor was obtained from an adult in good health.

In nucleotides, the CDR3 is TGTGCCAGCAGTGAAAGTGGGGAGAACAATGAGCAGTTCTTC. This translates into CASSESGENNEQFF. The genes are TRBV6-4 and TRBJ2-1; D possibly corresponds to TRBD2 (5 bases). CDR3 length equals 14 residues. From germline, CDR1 is MRHNA and CDR2 SNTAGT. Trimming took off 3 bases at V and 5 bases at J, with 11 bases between the two ends.